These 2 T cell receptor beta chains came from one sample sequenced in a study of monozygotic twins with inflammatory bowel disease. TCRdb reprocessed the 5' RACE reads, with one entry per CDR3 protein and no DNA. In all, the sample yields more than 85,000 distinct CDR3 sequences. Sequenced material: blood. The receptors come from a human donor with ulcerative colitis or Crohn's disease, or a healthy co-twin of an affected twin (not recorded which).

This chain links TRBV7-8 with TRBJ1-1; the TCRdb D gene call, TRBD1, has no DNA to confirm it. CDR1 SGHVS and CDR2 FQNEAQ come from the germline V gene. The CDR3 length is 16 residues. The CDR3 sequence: CASSPETGVRNTEAFF.

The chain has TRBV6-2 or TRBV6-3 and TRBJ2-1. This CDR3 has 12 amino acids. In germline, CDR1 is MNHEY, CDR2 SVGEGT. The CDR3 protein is CASSYYYNEQFF.